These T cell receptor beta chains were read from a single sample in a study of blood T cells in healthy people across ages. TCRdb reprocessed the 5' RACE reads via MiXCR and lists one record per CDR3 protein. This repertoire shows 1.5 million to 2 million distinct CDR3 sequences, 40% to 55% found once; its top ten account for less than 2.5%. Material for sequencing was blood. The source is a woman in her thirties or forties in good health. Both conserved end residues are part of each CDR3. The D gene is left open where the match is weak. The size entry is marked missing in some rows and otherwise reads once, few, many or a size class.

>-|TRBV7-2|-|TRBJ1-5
CASSKPGPNQPQHF
TGTGCCAGCAGCAAACCGGGACCGAATCAGCCCCAGCATTTT
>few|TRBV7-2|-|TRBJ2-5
CASSKDQGSKTQYF
TGTGCCAGCAGCAAAGATCAGGGGTCGAAGACCCAGTACTTC
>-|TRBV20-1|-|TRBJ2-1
CSAARPEQFF
TGCAGTGCCGCCCGACCAGAGCAGTTCTTC
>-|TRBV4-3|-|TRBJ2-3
CASSARKGRVADTQYF
TGCGCCAGCAGCGCCCGGAAGGGCAGGGTTGCGGATACGCAGTATTTT
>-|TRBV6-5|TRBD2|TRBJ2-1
CASRGLAGGMYNEQFF
TGTGCCAGCAGGGGATTAGCGGGGGGGATGTACAATGAGCAGTTCTTC
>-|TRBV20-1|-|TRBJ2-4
CSARGRGLAKNIQYF
TGCAGTGCTAGAGGCAGGGGATTGGCCAAAAACATTCAGTACTTC
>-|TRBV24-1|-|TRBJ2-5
CATSDLRSEAHWSQETQYF
TGTGCCACCAGTGATTTGCGGAGTGAGGCACACTGGTCACAAGAGACCCAGTACTTC
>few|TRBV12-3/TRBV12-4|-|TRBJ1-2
CASREGLNYGYTF
TGTGCCAGCAGGGAGGGGTTGAACTATGGCTACACCTTC
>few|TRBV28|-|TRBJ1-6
CASSLAGSSPLHF
TGTGCCAGCAGTTTAGCGGGATCCTCACCCCTCCACTTT
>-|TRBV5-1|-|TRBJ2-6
CASSLSPGLPSGANVLTF
TGCGCCAGCAGCTTGTCACCGGGCCTACCCTCTGGGGCCAACGTCCTGACTTTC
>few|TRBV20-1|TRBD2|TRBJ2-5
CSARDRVGRATQYF
TGCAGTGCTAGAGATCGGGTGGGGAGGGCGACCCAGTACTTC
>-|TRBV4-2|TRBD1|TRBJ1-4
CASSPREGQGGEKLFF
TGTGCCAGCAGCCCTCGTGAGGGACAGGGCGGTGAAAAACTGTTTTTT
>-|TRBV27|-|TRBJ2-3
CASRRETFVTDTQYF
TGTGCCAGCAGAAGGGAAACCTTCGTCACAGATACGCAGTATTTT
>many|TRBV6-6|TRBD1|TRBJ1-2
CASSPTGGVYGYTF
TGTGCCAGCAGTCCGACAGGGGGAGTCTATGGCTACACCTTC
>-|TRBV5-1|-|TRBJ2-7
CASSLGADGYEQYF
TGCGCCAGCAGCTTGGGGGCAGACGGCTACGAGCAGTACTTC
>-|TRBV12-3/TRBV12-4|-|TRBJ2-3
CASSFLRGGGDTQYF
TGTGCCAGCAGTTTTCTCAGGGGGGGGGGAGATACGCAGTATTTT
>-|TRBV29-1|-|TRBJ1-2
CSVVSWNYGYTF
TGCAGCGTTGTATCGTGGAACTATGGCTACACCTTC
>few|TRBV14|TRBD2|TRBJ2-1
CASSQEGGWNYNEQFF
TGTGCCAGCAGCCAAGAGGGGGGGTGGAACTACAATGAGCAGTTCTTC
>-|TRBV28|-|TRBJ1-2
CASSFYPGGEKDGYTF
TGTGCCAGCAGTTTCTACCCCGGGGGGGAGAAGGATGGCTACACCTTC
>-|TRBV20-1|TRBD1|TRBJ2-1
CSASGQGTNEQFF
TGCAGTGCTAGCGGACAGGGGACGAATGAGCAGTTCTTC
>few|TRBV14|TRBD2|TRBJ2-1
CASSQVRTSGSSSYNEQFF
TGTGCCAGCAGCCAAGTTCGGACTAGCGGATCGAGCTCCTACAATGAGCAGTTCTTC
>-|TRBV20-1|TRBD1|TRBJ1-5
CSARAQGAYSNQPQHF
TGCAGTGCTAGAGCACAGGGGGCTTATAGCAATCAGCCCCAGCATTTT